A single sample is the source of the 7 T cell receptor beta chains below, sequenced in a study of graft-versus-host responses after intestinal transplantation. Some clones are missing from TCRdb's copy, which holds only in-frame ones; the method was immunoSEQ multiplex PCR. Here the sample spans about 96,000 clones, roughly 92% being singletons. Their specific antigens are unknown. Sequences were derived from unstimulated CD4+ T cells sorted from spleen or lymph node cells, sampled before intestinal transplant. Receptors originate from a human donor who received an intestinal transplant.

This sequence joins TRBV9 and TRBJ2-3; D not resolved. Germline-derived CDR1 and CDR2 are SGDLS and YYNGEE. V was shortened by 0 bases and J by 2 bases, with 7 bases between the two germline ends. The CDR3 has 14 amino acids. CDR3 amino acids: CASSVVGFTDTQYF. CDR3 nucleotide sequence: TGTGCCAGCAGCGTAGTGGGGTTCACAGATACGCAGTATTTT.

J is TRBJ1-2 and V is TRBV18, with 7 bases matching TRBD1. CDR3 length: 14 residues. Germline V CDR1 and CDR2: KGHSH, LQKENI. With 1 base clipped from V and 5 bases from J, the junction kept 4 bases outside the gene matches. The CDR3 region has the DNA TGTGCCAGCTCACCACGGGAGACAGGGTATGGCTACACCTTC. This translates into CASSPRETGYGYTF.

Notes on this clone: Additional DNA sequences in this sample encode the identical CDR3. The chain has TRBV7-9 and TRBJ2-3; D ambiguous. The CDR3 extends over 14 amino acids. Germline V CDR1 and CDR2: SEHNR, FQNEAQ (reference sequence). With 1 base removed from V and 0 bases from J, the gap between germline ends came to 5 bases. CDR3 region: CASSLGFSTDTQYF. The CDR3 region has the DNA TGTGCCAGCAGCTTAGGCTTTAGCACAGATACGCAGTATTTT. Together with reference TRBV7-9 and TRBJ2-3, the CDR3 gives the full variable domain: DTGVSQNPRHKITKRGQNVTFRCDPISEHNRLYWYRQTLGQGPEFLTYFQNEAQLEKSRLLSDRFSAERPKGSFSTLEIQRTEQGDSAMYLCASSLGFSTDTQYFGPGTRLTVL.

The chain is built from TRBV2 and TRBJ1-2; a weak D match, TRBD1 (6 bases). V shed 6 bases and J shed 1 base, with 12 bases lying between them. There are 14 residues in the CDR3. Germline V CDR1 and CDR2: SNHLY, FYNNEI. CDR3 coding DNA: TGTGCCAGCAGCAAAGGGGGGGATAACTATGGCTACACCTTC. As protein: CASSKGGDNYGYTF.

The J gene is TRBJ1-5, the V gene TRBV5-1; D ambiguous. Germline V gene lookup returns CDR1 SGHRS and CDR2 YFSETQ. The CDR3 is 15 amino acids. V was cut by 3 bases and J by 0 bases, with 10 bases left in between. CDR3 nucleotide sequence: TGCGCCAGCAGCTCGGACGGTCGTAGCAATCAGCCCCAGCATTTT. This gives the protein CASSSDGRSNQPQHF.

The CDR3 DNA sequence: TGTGCCAGTAGGCTTTCAAGGGGGAGGGCTGGGGCCAACGTCCTGACTTTC. Amino acids: CASRLSRGRAGANVLTF. The chain links TRBV19 to TRBJ2-6; D is possibly TRBD2 (7 bases). Germline lookup yields CDR1 LNHDA and CDR2 SQIVND (reference sequence). Trimming cost V 6 bases and J 2 bases, with 17 bases left between them. The CDR3 contains 17 residues. Full variable domain (rest looked up from reference TRBV19 and TRBJ2-6): DGGITQSPKYLFRKEGQNVTLSCEQNLNHDAMYWYRQDPGQGLRLIYYSQIVNDFQKGDIAEGYSVSREKKESFPLTVTSAQKNPTAFYLCASRLSRGRAGANVLTFGAGSRLTVL.

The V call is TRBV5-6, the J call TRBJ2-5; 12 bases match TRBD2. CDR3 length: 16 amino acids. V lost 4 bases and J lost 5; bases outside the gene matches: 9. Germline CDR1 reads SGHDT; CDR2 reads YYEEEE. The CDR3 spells CASSPRLAGAGETQYF. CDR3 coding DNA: TGTGCCAGCAGCCCCCGACTAGCGGGAGCTGGGGAGACCCAGTACTTC.